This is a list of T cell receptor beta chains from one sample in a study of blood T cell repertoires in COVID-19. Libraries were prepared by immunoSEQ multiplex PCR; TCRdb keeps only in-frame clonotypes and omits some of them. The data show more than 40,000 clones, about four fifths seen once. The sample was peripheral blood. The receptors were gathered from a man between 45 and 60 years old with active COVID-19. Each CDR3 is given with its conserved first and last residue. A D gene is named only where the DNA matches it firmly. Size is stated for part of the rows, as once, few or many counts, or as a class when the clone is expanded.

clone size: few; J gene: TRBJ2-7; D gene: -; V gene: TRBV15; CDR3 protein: CATSRGRQDEQYF; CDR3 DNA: TGTGCCACCAGCAGGGGCCGGCAGGACGAGCAGTACTTC
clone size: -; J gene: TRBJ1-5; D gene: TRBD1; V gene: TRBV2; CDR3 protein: CASSRDRVLQPQHF; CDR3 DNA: TGTGCCAGCAGCCGGGACAGGGTTTTGCAGCCCCAGCATTTT
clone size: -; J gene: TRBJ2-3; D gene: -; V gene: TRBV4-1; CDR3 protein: CASSQGIRDSDFTDTQYF; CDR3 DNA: TGCGCCAGCAGCCAAGGAATTCGGGACTCCGACTTCACAGATACGCAGTATTTT
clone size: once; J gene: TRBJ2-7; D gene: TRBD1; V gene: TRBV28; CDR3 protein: CASSPGQGREEQYF; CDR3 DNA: TGTGCCAGCAGTCCGGGACAGGGCAGGGAGGAGCAGTACTTC
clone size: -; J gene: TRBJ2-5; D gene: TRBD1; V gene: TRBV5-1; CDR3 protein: CASKMDRYQEAQYF; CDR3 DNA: TGCGCCAGCAAGATGGACAGGTACCAAGAGGCCCAGTACTTC
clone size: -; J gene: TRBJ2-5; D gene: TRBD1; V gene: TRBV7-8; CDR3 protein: CASSFGTGQETQYF; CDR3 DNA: TGTGCCAGCAGCTTTGGGACAGGACAAGAGACCCAGTACTTC
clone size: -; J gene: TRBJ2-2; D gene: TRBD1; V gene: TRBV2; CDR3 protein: CASRGALDRAGELFF; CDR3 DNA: TGTGCCAGCAGAGGAGCTCTGGACAGGGCCGGGGAGCTGTTTTTT
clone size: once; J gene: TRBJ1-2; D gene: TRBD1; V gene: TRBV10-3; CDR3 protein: CAISERGQANYGYTF; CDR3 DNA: TGTGCCATCAGTGAGAGGGGGCAAGCTAACTATGGCTACACCTTC
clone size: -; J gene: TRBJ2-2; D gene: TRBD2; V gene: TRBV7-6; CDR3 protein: CASSLELAVNTGELFF; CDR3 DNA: TGTGCCAGCAGCTTAGAACTAGCGGTGAACACCGGGGAGCTGTTTTTT
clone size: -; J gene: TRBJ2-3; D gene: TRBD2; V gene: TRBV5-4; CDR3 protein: CASSLGTSGGADTQYF; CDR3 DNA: TGTGCCAGCAGCTTAGGGACTAGCGGGGGGGCAGATACGCAGTATTTT
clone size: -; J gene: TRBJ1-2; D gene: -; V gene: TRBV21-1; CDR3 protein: CASSPQVVMRVCGGYTF; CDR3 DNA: TGTGCCAGCAGCCCCCAAGTAGTCATGAGGGTTTGCGGTGGCTACACCTTC
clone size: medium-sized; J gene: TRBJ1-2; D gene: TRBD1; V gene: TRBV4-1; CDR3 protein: CASSQDLGTGGASGYTF; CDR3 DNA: TGCGCCAGCAGCCAAGACTTAGGGACAGGGGGCGCCTCGGGCTACACCTTC
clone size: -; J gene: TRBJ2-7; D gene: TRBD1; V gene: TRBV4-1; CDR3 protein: CASSQVRTGGVEQYF; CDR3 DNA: TGCGCCAGCAGCCAAGTAAGGACAGGGGGCGTCGAGCAGTACTTC
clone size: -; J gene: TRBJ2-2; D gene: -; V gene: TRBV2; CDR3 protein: CASSAPLPGELFF; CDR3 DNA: TGTGCCAGCAGTGCCCCCCTCCCCGGGGAGCTGTTTTTT
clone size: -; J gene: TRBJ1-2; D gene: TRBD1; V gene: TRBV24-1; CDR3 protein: CATSGSGQGVNYGYTF; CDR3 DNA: TGTGCCACCAGTGGTTCGGGACAGGGAGTGAACTATGGCTACACCTTC
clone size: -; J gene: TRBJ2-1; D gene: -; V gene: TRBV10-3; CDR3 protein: CAIVSDEQFF; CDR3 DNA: TGTGCCATCGTCAGCGATGAGCAGTTCTTC
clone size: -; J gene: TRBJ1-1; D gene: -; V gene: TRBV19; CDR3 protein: CASRDSRYTEAFF; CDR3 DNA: TGTGCCAGTAGGGACAGCAGATACACTGAAGCTTTCTTT
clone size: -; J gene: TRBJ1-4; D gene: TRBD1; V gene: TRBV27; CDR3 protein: CASRTGTDGGKLFF; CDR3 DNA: TGTGCCAGCAGAACCGGGACAGACGGGGGAAAACTGTTTTTT
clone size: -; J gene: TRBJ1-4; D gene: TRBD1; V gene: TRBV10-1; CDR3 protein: CASSESGTGAPNEKLFF; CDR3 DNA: TGCGCCAGCAGTGAGTCGGGAACAGGGGCGCCTAATGAAAAACTGTTTTTT
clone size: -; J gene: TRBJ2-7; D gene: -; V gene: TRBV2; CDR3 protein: CASSPQGTGQYF; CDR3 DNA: TGTGCCAGCAGCCCCCAGGGTACGGGGCAGTACTTC
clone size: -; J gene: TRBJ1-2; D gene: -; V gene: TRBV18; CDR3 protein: CASSPPVTRAYGYTF; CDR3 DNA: TGTGCCAGCTCACCACCGGTAACGAGAGCCTATGGCTACACCTTC
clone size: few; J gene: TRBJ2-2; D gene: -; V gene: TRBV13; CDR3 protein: CASSSRGATTGELFF; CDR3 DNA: TGTGCCAGCAGCTCCAGAGGCGCGACCACCGGGGAGCTGTTTTTT
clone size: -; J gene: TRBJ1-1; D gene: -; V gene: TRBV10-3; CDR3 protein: CAISTTSGPTEAFF; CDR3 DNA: TGTGCCATCAGTACCACCTCAGGCCCCACTGAAGCTTTCTTT
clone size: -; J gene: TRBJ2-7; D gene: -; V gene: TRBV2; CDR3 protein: CASREGSGVSYEQYF; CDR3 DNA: TGTGCCAGCAGGGAGGGTAGCGGAGTCTCCTACGAGCAGTACTTC
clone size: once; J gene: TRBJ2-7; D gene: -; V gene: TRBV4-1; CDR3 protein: CASSQATQDTYEQYF; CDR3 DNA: TGCGCCAGCAGCCAAGCTACACAGGACACCTACGAGCAGTACTTC
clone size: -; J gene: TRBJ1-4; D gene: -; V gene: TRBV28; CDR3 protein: CASTSDATNEKLFF; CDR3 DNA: TGTGCCAGCACCTCAGATGCAACTAATGAAAAACTGTTTTTT
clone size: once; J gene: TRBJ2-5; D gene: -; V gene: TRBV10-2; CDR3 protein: CASSESRGETQYF; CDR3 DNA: TGCGCCAGCAGTGAGTCAAGGGGGGAGACCCAGTACTTC
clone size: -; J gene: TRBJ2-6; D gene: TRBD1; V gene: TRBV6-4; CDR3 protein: CASRQGSGANVLTF; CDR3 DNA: TGTGCCAGCAGACAGGGGTCAGGGGCCAACGTCCTGACTTTC
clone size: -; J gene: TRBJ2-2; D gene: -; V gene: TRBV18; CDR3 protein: CASSRKGGTGELFF; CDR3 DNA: TGTGCCAGCTCACGAAAAGGCGGGACCGGGGAGCTGTTTTTT
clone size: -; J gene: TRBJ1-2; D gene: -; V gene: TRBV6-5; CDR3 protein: CASSYRVENYGYTF; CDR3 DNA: TGTGCCAGCAGTTACCGGGTAGAAAACTATGGCTACACCTTC
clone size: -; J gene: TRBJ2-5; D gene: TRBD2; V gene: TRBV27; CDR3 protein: CASGRGTGETQYF; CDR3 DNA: TGTGCCAGCGGGCGGGGGACGGGGGAGACCCAGTACTTC
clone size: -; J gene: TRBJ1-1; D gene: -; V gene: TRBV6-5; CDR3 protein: CASSPLGANTEAFF; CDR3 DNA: TGTGCCAGCAGCCCCCTGGGAGCGAACACTGAAGCTTTCTTT
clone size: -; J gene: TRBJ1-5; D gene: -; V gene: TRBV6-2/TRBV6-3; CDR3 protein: CASSTGTGNQPQHF; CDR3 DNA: TGTGCCAGCAGTACGGGAACGGGCAATCAGCCCCAGCATTTT
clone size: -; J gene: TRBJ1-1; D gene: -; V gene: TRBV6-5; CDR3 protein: CASTLVRGAYTEAFF; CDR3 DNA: TGTGCCAGCACCCTAGTAAGGGGCGCCTACACTGAAGCTTTCTTT
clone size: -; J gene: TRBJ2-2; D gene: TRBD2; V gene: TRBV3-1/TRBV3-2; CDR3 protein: CASSFPPSGGEVGELFF; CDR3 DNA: TGTGCCAGCAGCTTTCCCCCTAGCGGGGGGGAAGTCGGGGAGCTGTTTTTT
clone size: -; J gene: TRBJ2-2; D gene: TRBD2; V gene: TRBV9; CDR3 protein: CASSAFPGRHLSGELFF; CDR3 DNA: TGTGCCAGCAGCGCCTTTCCCGGGAGGCATCTGTCCGGGGAGCTGTTTTTT
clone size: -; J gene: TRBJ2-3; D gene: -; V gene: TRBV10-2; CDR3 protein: CASSDYTDTQYF; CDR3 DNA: TGCGCCAGCAGTGACTACACAGATACGCAGTATTTT
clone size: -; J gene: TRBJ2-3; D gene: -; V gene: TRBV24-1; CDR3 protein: CATSDIGGTDTQYF; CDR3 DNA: TGTGCCACCAGTGATATCGGGGGCACAGATACGCAGTATTTT
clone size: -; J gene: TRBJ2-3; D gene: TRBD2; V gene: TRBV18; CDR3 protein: CASSSTSGEDTQYF; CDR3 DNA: TGTGCCAGCTCATCGACTAGCGGGGAAGATACGCAGTATTTT
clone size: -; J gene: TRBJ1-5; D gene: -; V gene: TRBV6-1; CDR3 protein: CASSEVPSQPQHF; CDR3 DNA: TGTGCCAGCAGTGAGGTTCCGAGTCAGCCCCAGCATTTT
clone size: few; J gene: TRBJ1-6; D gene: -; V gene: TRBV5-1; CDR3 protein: CASSVNTNSPLHF; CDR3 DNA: TGCGCCAGCAGCGTGAACACTAATTCACCCCTCCACTTT
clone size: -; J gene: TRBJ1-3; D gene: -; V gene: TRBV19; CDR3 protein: CASIARTGNTIYF; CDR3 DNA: TGTGCCAGTATCGCGCGCACTGGAAACACCATATATTTT